The clone carrying this T cell receptor (beta chain) was counted a few times. This sample stems from a study of response to subunit inactivated influenza vaccine. Via MiXCR, TCRdb re-called the RT-PCR reads, giving one row per CDR3 protein. The sample has roughly 500,000 distinct CDR3 sequences, more than 15% seen once. The CDR3 has 12 residues. V shed 4 bases and J shed 9 bases, with 13 bases lying between them. Source: CD4+ T cells sorted from PBMCs, taken roughly 24 months after vaccination. The rearrangement uses TRBV12-3 or TRBV12-4 and TRBJ2-7; D might be TRBD1 (7 bases). This TCR derives from a man between 50 and 69 years old who received an inactivated influenza vaccine. CDR3 coding DNA: TGTGCCAGCAGTTCAGGAGGGGGCGCGCAGTACTTC. Protein: CASSSGGGAQYF.